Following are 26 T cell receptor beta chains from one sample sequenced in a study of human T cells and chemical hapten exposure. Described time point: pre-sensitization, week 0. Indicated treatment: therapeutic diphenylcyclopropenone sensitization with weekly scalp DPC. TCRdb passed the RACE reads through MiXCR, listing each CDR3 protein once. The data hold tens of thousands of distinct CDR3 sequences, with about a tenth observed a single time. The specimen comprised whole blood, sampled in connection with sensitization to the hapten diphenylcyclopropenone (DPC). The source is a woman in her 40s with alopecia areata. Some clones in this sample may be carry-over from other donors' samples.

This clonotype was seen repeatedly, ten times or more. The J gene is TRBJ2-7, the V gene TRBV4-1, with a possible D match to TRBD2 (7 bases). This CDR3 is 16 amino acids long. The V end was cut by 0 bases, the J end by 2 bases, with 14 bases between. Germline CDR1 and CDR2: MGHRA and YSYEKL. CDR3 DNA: TGCGCCAGCAGCCAAGATATGGCGGGGGCGACCTACGAGCAGTACTTC. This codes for CASSQDMAGATYEQYF.

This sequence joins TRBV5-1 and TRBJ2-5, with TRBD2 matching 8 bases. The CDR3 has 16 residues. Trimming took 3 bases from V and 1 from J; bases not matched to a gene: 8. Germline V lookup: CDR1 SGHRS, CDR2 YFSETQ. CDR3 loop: CASSWWGLGIQETQYF. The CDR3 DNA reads TGCGCCAGCAGCTGGTGGGGACTAGGTATCCAAGAGACCCAGTACTTC.

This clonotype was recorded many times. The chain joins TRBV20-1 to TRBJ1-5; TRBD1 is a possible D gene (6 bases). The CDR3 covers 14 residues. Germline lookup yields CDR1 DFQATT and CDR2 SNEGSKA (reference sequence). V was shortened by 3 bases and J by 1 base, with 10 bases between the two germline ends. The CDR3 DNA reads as TGCAGTGCTAGGTACAGGGCAAGCAATCAGCCCCAGCATTTT. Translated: CSARYRASNQPQHF.

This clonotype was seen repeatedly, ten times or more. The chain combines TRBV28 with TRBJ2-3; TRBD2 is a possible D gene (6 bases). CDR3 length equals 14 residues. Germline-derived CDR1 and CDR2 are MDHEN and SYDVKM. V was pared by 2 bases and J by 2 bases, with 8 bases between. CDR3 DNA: TGTGCCAGCAGTTTAGGGGGGTACACAGATACGCAGTATTTT. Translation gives CASSLGGYTDTQYF.

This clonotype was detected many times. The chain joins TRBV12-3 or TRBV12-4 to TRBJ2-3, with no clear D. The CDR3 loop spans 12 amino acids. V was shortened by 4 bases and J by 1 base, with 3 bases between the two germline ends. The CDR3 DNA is TGTGCCAGCAGTTCTGGCACAGATACGCAGTATTTT. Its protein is CASSSGTDTQYF.

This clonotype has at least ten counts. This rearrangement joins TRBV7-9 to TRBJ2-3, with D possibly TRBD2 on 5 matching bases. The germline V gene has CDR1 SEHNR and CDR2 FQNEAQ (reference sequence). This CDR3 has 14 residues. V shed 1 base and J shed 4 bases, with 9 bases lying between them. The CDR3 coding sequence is TGTGCCAGCAGCTTAGGGGAGTTCTCAGATACGCAGTATTTT. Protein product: CASSLGEFSDTQYF.

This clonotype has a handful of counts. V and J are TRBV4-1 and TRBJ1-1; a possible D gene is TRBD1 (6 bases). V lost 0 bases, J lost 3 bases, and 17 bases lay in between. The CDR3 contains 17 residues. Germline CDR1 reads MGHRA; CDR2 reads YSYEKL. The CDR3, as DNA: TGCGCCAGCAGCCAAGAAGGGCGGTGGGGGGCAGACACTGAAGCTTTCTTT. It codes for CASSQEGRWGADTEAFF.

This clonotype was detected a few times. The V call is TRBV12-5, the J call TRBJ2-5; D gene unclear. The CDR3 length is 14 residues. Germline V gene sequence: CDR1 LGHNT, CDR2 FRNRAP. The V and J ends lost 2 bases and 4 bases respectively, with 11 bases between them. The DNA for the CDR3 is TGTGCTAGTGGTTTGTATCCGGGTTCAGAGACCCAGTACTTC. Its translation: CASGLYPGSETQYF.

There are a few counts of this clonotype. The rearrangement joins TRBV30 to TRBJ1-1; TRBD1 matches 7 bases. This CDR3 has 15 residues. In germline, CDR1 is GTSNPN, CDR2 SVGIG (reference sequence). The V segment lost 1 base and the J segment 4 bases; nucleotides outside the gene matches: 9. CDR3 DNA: TGTGCCTGGAGTGGATCACGACAGGGATCCACTGAAGCTTTCTTT. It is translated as CAWSGSRQGSTEAFF. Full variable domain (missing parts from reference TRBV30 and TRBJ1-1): SQTIHQWPATLVQPVGSPLSLECTVEGTSNPNLYWYRQAAGRGLQLLFYSVGIGQISSEVPQNLSASRPQDRQFILSSKKLLLSDSGFYLCAWSGSRQGSTEAFFGQGTRLTVV.

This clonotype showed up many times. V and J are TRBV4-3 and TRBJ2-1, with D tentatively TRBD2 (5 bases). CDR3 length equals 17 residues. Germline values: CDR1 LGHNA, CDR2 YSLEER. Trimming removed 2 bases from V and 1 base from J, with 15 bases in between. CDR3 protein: CASSQSTFRGSYNEQFF. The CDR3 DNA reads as TGCGCCAGCAGCCAAAGTACCTTCCGGGGATCCTACAATGAGCAGTTCTTC.

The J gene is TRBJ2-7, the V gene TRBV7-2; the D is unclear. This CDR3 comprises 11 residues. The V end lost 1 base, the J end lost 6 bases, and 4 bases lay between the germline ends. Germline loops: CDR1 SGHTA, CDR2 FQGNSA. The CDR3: CASSLVGEQYF. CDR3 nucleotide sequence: TGTGCCAGCAGCTTAGTTGGCGAGCAGTACTTC.

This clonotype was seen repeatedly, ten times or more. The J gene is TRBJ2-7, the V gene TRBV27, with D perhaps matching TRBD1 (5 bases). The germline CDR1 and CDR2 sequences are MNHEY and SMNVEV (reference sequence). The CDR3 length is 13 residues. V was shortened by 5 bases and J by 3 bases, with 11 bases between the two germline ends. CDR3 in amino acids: CASSRQYLYEQYF. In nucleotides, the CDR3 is TGTGCCAGCAGTCGACAGTATCTCTACGAGCAGTACTTC.

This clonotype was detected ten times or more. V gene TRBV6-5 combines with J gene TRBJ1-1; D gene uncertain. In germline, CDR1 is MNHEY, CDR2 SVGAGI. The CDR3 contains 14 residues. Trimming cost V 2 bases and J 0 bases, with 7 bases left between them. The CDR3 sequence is CASSYEPLNTEAFF. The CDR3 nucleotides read TGTGCCAGCAGTTACGAGCCCTTGAACACTGAAGCTTTCTTT.

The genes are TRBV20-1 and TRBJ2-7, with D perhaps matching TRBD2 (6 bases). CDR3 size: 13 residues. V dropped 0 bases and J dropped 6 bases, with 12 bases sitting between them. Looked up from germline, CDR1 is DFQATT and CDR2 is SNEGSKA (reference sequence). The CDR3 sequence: CSARDLTGVEQYF. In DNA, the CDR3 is TGCAGTGCTAGAGACTTAACGGGGGTCGAGCAGTACTTC.

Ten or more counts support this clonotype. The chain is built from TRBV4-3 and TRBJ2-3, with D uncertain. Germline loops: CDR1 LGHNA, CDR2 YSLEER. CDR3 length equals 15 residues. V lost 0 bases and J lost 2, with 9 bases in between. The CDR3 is CASSQDHQVTDTQYF. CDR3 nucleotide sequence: TGCGCCAGCAGCCAAGATCATCAGGTCACAGATACGCAGTATTTT.

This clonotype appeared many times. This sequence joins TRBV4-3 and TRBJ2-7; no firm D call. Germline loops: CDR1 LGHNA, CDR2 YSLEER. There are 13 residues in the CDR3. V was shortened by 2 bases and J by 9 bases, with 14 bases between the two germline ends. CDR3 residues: CASSQLPSARQYF. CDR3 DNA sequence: TGCGCCAGCAGCCAACTACCGTCCGCCAGGCAGTACTTC.

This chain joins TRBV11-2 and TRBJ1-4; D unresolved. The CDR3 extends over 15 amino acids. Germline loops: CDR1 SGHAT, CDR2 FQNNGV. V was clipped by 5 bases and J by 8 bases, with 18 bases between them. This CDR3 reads CASSPSGGRGEKLFF. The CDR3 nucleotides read TGTGCCAGCAGCCCTTCAGGAGGGCGAGGGGAAAAACTGTTTTTT.

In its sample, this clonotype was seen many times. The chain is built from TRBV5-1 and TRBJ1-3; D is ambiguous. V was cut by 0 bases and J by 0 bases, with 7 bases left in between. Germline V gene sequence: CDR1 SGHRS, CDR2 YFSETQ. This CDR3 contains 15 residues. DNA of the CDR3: TGCGCCAGCAGCTTGGGAGAAGTCTCTGGAAACACCATATATTTT. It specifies CASSLGEVSGNTIYF.

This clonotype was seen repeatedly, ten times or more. The CDR3 DNA follows: TGTGCCAGCAGCTACGGACAGTCCTACAATGAGCAGTTCTTC. Its protein product is CASSYGQSYNEQFF. The V call is TRBV11-3, the J call TRBJ2-1, with a possible D match to TRBD1 (6 bases). CDR1 SGHNT and CDR2 YENEEA come from the germline V gene. The germline V and J ends were trimmed by 4 bases and 1 base, with 8 bases remaining between them. There are 14 residues in the CDR3. Complete variable domain (other parts from reference TRBV11-3 and TRBJ2-1): EAGVVQSPRYKIIEKKQPVAFWCNPISGHNTLYWYLQNLGQGPELLIRYENEEAVDDSQLPKDRFSAERLKGVDSTLKIQPAELGDSAVYLCASSYGQSYNEQFFGPGTRLTVL.

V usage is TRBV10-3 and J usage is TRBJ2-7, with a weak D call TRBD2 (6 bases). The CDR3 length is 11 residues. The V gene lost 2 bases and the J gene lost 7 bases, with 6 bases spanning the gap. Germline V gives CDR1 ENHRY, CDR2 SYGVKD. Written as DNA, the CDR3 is TGTGCCATCAGTGAGGGGAGGGAGCAGTACTTC. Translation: CAISEGREQYF.

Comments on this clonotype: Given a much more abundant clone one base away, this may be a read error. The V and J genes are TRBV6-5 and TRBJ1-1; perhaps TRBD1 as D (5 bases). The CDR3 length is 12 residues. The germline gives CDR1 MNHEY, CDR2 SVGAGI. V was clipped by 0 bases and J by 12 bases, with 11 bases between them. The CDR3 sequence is CASSYSAGSTFF. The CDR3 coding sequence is TGTGCCAGCAGTTACTCGGCAGGGTCCACTTTCTTT.

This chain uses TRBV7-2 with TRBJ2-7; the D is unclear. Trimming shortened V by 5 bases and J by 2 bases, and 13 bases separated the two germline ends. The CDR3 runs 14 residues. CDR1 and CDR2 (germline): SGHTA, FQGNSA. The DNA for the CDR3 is TGTGCCAGCAGCCCAGTGGAAGGGCCCTACGAGCAGTACTTC. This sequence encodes CASSPVEGPYEQYF.

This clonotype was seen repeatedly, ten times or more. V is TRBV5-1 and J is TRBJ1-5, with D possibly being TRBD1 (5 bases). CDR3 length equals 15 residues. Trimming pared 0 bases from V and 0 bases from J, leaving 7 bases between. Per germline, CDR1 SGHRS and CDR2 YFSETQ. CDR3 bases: TGCGCCAGCAGCTTGGCAGGGAATAGCAATCAGCCCCAGCATTTT. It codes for CASSLAGNSNQPQHF. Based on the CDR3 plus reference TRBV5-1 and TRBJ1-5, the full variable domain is KAGVTQTPRYLIKTRGQQVTLSCSPISGHRSVSWYQQTPGQGLQFLFEYFSETQRNKGNFPGRFSGRQFSNSRSEMNVSTLELGDSALYLCASSLAGNSNQPQHFGDGTRLSIL.

The CDR3, as DNA: TGTGCCAGCAGTTACGGGGGAGGAGGGCCGGAGACCCAGTACTTC. Translated: CASSYGGGGPETQYF. The V and J genes are TRBV6-2 or TRBV6-3 and TRBJ2-5; the D gene is possibly TRBD2 (6 bases). Deletions cut 2 bases from V and 5 bases from J, with 15 bases between. CDR1 and CDR2 from the germline V gene are MNHEY and SVGEGT. CDR3 length: 15 residues.

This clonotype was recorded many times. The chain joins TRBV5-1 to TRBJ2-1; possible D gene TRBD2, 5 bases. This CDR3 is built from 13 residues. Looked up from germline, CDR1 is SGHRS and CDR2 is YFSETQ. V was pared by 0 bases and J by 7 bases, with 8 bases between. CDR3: CASSLVPGNEQFF. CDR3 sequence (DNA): TGCGCCAGCAGCTTGGTCCCGGGGAATGAGCAGTTCTTC.

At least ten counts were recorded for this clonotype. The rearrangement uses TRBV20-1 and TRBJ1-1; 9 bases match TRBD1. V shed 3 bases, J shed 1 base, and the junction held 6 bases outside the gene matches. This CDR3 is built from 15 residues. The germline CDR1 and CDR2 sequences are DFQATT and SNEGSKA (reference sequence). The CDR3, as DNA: TGCAGTGCTAGTGGGACAGGGTGGGGGAACACTGAAGCTTTCTTT. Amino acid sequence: CSASGTGWGNTEAFF.